Detailed here is one T cell receptor beta chain. Its antigen remains unknown. Germline loops: CDR1 KGHSH, CDR2 LQKENI. V gave up 3 bases and J gave up 7 bases; unmatched junction bases: 5. CDR3 length: 13 amino acids. These data originate in a study of cytomegalovirus exposure and HLA in healthy donors. Findings of the study overall: High specificity and sensitivity for cytomegalovirus status were reported for the classifier. As confirmed in vitro, a few CMV-associated chains were specific for CMV antigens.

PCR primers comprised 60 Vbeta and 13 Jbeta primers. Some clones are missing from TCRdb's copy, which holds only in-frame ones; the method was immunoSEQ multiplex PCR. The repertoire holds about 98,000 clones, with around three quarters as singletons. Sequencing used PBMCs. The chain links TRBV18 to TRBJ2-7; 8 nucleotides align to TRBD1. This clonotype was sampled from a man in his sixties in good health and CMV-seropositive. The CDR3 loop is CASSPTGVGEQYF. The CDR3 nucleotides read TGTGCCAGCTCACCGACAGGGGTGGGGGAGCAGTACTTC.